Presented here are 23 T cell receptor beta chains from one specimen sequenced in a study of a mutant IDH1 vaccine in newly diagnosed glioma. Regarding time point: week 23, last vaccination. Each dose of the vaccine consisted of 300 ug of mutant IDH1 20-mer peptide, with topical imiquimod. These TCRs' antigens remain unknown. Data came from immunoSEQ multiplex PCR; TCRdb stores just in-frame clones and leaves some out. Counted here are 60,000 to 85,000 clones, around 85% occurring once; the ten biggest clones make up roughly 0.78%. Sample: PBMCs, taken from a glioma patient whose treatment included an IDH1 peptide vaccine. These receptor sequences come from a woman between 50 and 59 years old with glioma.

This chain joins TRBV7-9 and TRBJ2-7; D not resolved. Trimming pared 1 base from V and 0 bases from J, leaving 7 bases between. The germline gives CDR1 SEHNR, CDR2 FQNEAQ (reference sequence). CDR3 length: 14 residues. The CDR3 loop reads CASSLVRSSYEQYF. The CDR3 DNA follows: TGTGCCAGCAGCTTAGTCAGGAGCTCCTACGAGCAGTACTTC.

The V gene is TRBV10-3, the J gene TRBJ2-1, with TRBD2 matching over 9 bases. This CDR3 has 17 amino acids. Germline V lookup: CDR1 ENHRY, CDR2 SYGVKD. Germline trimming cut 0 bases from V and 3 bases from J; bases unmatched to any gene: 6. CDR3: CAISESRASGDYNEQFF. CDR3 sequence (DNA): TGTGCCATCAGTGAGTCGAGGGCTAGCGGGGACTACAATGAGCAGTTCTTC.

V gene TRBV7-9 combines with J gene TRBJ2-3; D is unresolved. The CDR3 has 11 residues. Germline CDR1 reads SEHNR; CDR2 reads FQNEAQ (reference sequence). The ends were cut back, 1 base at V and 5 bases at J, with 1 base in the middle. The CDR3 spells CASSLVDTQYF. CDR3 DNA sequence: TGTGCCAGCAGCTTAGTAGATACGCAGTATTTT.

The V gene is TRBV4-2, the J gene TRBJ2-1; the match to TRBD1 covers 9 bases. Germline V gene data show CDR1 as LGHNA and CDR2 as YNFKEQ. The V and J ends lost 4 bases and 6 bases, in that order; junction bases with no gene match: 13. The length of the CDR3 is 17 residues. The CDR3 protein is CASSLTPGTGSSNEQFF. The DNA for the CDR3 is TGTGCCAGCAGCCTAACCCCGGGGACAGGGAGTAGCAATGAGCAGTTCTTC.

The V gene is TRBV7-8, the J gene TRBJ1-5; tentatively, D is TRBD1 (6 bases). The CDR3 consists of 15 residues. Per the germline V gene, CDR1 is SGHVS and CDR2 is FQNEAQ. The V and J ends lost 5 bases and 3 bases respectively, with 14 bases between them. The CDR3 DNA reads TGTGCCAGCAGCCCCCGGGGGCTTTACAATCAGCCCCAGCATTTT. The encoded protein is CASSPRGLYNQPQHF. Drawing the rest from reference TRBV7-8 and TRBJ1-5, the complete variable domain is GAGVSQSPRYKVAKRGQDVALRCDPISGHVSLFWYQQALGQGPEFLTYFQNEAQLDKSGLPSDRFFAERPEGSVSTLKIQRTQQEDSAVYLCASSPRGLYNQPQHFGDGTRLSIL.

This clone was seen just once. This chain uses TRBV28 with TRBJ2-2, with TRBD1 identical over 7 bases. CDR1 and CDR2 from the germline V gene are MDHEN and SYDVKM. V was clipped by 10 bases and J by 6 bases; unmatched bases: 8. The CDR3 length is 13 residues. The CDR3 loop reads CATQVQGAGELFF. The DNA for the CDR3 is TGTGCCACCCAGGTCCAGGGGGCCGGGGAGCTGTTTTTT.

The V call is TRBV5-6, the J call TRBJ2-4, with no clear D. CDR3 length: 12 amino acids. Germline V CDR1 and CDR2: SGHDT, YYEEEE. Trimming removed 0 bases from V and 7 bases from J, with 5 bases in between. In nucleotides, the CDR3 is TGTGCCAGCAGCTTGGTGGGGAACATTCAGTACTTC. Translation: CASSLVGNIQYF. Full variable domain (remainder filled in from reference TRBV5-6 and TRBJ2-4): DAGVTQSPTHLIKTRGQQVTLRCSPKSGHDTVSWYQQALGQGPQFIFQYYEEEERQRGNFPDRFSGHQFPNYSSELNVNALLLGDSALYLCASSLVGNIQYFGAGTRLSVL.

This chain uses TRBV19 with TRBJ1-4, with TRBD1 matching over 7 bases. The CDR3 covers 14 residues. Germline lookup yields CDR1 LNHDA and CDR2 SQIVND (reference sequence). V trimming: 6 bases; J trimming: 5 bases; junction bases outside the gene matches: 6. The CDR3 protein is CASSRTGGNEKLFF. CDR3 nucleotide sequence: TGTGCCAGTAGCCGGACAGGAGGAAATGAAAAACTGTTTTTT.

The V call is TRBV14, the J call TRBJ2-6, with a weak D call TRBD1 (6 bases). Deletions cut 6 bases from V and 4 bases from J, with 10 bases between. The germline gives CDR1 SGHDN, CDR2 FVKESK. This CDR3 contains 14 residues. The CDR3 loop is CASRGGPGANVLTF. The DNA of the CDR3 is TGTGCCAGCAGAGGGGGACCCGGGGCCAACGTCCTGACTTTC.

The CDR3 loop is CASSITFGQAGANVLTF. DNA for the CDR3: TGTGCCAGTAGTATTACGTTCGGACAGGCTGGGGCCAACGTCCTGACTTTC. J is TRBJ2-6 and V is TRBV19, with 7 bases identical to TRBD1. The CDR3 has 17 residues. Trimming cost V 3 bases and J 2 bases; bases outside gene matches: 7. In germline, CDR1 is LNHDA, CDR2 SQIVND (reference sequence).

V usage is TRBV19 and J usage is TRBJ2-1, with TRBD2 identical over 9 bases. V was pared by 7 bases and J by 7 bases, with 14 bases of the junction left unmatched. The CDR3 extends over 16 amino acids. From germline, CDR1 is LNHDA and CDR2 SQIVND (reference sequence). The CDR3 sequence: CASTPLGSGRSNEQFF. The CDR3 DNA is TGTGCCAGTACCCCCCTGGGGAGCGGGAGGTCTAATGAGCAGTTCTTC.

The chain uses TRBV28 and TRBJ2-3, with 11 bases aligning to TRBD1. CDR1 and CDR2 from the germline V gene are MDHEN and SYDVKM. This CDR3 is built from 15 residues. J lost 6 bases, V lost 6 bases, and 8 bases had no gene match. CDR3 protein: CASSRGDRGSDTQYF. In DNA, the CDR3 is TGTGCCAGCAGCCGAGGGGACAGGGGGTCGGATACGCAGTATTTT.

The V call is TRBV10-2, the J call TRBJ1-5; perhaps TRBD1 as D (5 bases). The CDR3 runs 14 residues. V was shortened by 0 bases and J by 7 bases, with 10 bases between the two germline ends. Germline V lookup: CDR1 WSHSY, CDR2 SAAADI. The chain's CDR3 is CASSESGVRQPQHF. The CDR3 nucleotides read TGCGCCAGCAGTGAGTCAGGGGTAAGACAGCCCCAGCATTTT.

This chain joins TRBV5-1 and TRBJ2-5; D could derive from TRBD1 or TRBD2 (5 bases each). Germline loops: CDR1 SGHRS, CDR2 YFSETQ. Trimming pared 4 bases from V and 1 base from J, leaving 11 bases between. The CDR3 length is 14 residues. CDR3 residues: CASSPGLVQETQYF. As DNA, the CDR3 is TGCGCCAGCAGCCCGGGGCTTGTCCAAGAGACCCAGTACTTC.

The rearrangement links TRBV19 to TRBJ2-7, with 10 bases that match TRBD1. Trimming cost V 3 bases and J 9 bases; bases outside gene matches: 14. The CDR3 has 16 amino acids. CDR1 is LNHDA, CDR2 SQIVND, per germline (reference sequence). Here the CDR3 reads CASSILPGTGVLRQYF. The CDR3 nucleotides are TGTGCCAGTAGTATTTTACCCGGGACAGGGGTGCTCAGGCAGTACTTC.

The chain recombines TRBV30 with TRBJ1-6; D call uncertain. The V gene lost 1 base and the J gene lost 0 bases, with 10 bases spanning the gap. This CDR3 has 16 amino acids. Per the germline V gene, CDR1 is GTSNPN and CDR2 is SVGIG (reference sequence). CDR3 protein: CAWSEGGSSYNSPLHF. As DNA, the CDR3 is TGTGCCTGGAGTGAAGGAGGGAGCTCCTATAATTCACCCCTCCACTTT.

The chain joins TRBV27 to TRBJ1-6; D remains ambiguous. CDR1 is MNHEY and CDR2 is SMNVEV in the germline V gene (reference sequence). Trimming removed 5 bases from V and 7 bases from J, with 15 bases in between. CDR3 size: 15 residues. As DNA, the CDR3 is TGTGCCAGCAGTCCGACCCGAGGTCCCAATTCACCCCTCCACTTT. Its translation is CASSPTRGPNSPLHF.

The rearrangement links TRBV20-1 to TRBJ2-7, with D unresolved. The V gene lost 2 bases and the J gene lost 4 bases, with 6 bases spanning the gap. This CDR3 is built from 11 residues. Per germline, CDR1 DFQATT and CDR2 SNEGSKA (reference sequence). The CDR3 sequence is CSARQSYEQYF. The CDR3 DNA follows: TGCAGTGCTAGACAGTCTTACGAGCAGTACTTC.

The V gene is TRBV18, the J gene TRBJ1-4; no definite D call. The V end lost 2 bases, the J end lost 8 bases, and 6 bases lay between the germline ends. From germline, CDR1 is KGHSH and CDR2 LQKENI. The CDR3 consists of 12 residues. As DNA, the CDR3 is TGTGCCAGCTCACCATCGGGGGAAAAACTGTTTTTT. It translates to CASSPSGEKLFF.

This rearrangement joins TRBV28 to TRBJ2-7; D possibly corresponds to TRBD2 (7 bases). The CDR3 covers 15 residues. Germline-derived CDR1 and CDR2 are MDHEN and SYDVKM. Trimming took off 7 bases at V and 1 base at J, with 17 bases between the two ends. The CDR3 nucleotides are TGTGCCAGCACCCCGGGGGGCGCCAGTTCCTACGAGCAGTACTTC. As protein: CASTPGGASSYEQYF.

The chain uses TRBV7-9 and TRBJ2-7; no clear D. The germline CDR1 and CDR2 sequences are SEHNR and FQNEAQ (reference sequence). Trimming pared 5 bases from V and 0 bases from J, leaving 17 bases between. This CDR3 region has 16 residues. The CDR3 coding sequence is TGTGCCAGCAGCCCTCATAGTAGCTTAAGCTCCTACGAGCAGTACTTC. This sequence encodes CASSPHSSLSSYEQYF.

The rearrangement uses TRBV19 and TRBJ2-1, with 11 bases identical to TRBD1. V was pared by 4 bases and J by 3 bases, with 11 bases of the junction left unmatched. The V gene's germline CDR1 is LNHDA and CDR2 SQIVND (reference sequence). The CDR3 is made up of 18 amino acids. The CDR3 DNA is TGTGCCAGTAGTAGGACAGGGGGCTTTGCTAGTGGCTACAATGAGCAGTTCTTC. It codes for CASSRTGGFASGYNEQFF.

The chain carries TRBV28 and TRBJ2-1, with 8 bases aligning to TRBD2. The germline CDR1 and CDR2 sequences are MDHEN and SYDVKM. CDR3 length equals 14 residues. The V segment lost 4 bases and the J segment 9 bases; nucleotides outside the gene matches: 8. Here the CDR3 reads CASSSIGTSGEQFF. The CDR3, as DNA: TGTGCCAGCAGTTCAATCGGGACTAGTGGTGAGCAGTTCTTC.